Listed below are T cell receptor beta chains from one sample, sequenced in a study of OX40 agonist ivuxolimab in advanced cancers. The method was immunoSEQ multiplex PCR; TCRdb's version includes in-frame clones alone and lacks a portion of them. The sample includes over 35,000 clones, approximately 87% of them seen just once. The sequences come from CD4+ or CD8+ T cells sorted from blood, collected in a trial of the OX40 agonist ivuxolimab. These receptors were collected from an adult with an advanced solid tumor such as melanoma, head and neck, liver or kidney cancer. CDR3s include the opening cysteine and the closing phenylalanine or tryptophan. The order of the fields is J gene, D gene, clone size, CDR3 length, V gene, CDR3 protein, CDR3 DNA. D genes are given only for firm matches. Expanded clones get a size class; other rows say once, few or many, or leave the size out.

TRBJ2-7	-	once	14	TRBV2	CASSKGLTSYEQYF	TGTGCCAGCAGCAAGGGTTTAACTTCCTACGAGCAGTACTTC
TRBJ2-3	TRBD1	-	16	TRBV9	CASGWGTGAPTDTQYF	TGTGCCAGCGGGTGGGGGACAGGGGCGCCCACAGATACGCAGTATTTT
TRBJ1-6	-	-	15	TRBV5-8	CASSLGAAYNSPLHF	TGTGCCAGCAGCTTGGGGGCAGCCTATAATTCACCCCTCCACTTT
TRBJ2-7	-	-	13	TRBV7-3	CASSLRSNSEQYF	TGTGCCAGCAGCTTAAGGTCCAACAGCGAGCAGTACTTC
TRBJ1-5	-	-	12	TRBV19	CASRQRTQPQHF	TGTGCCAGTAGGCAACGGACACAGCCCCAGCATTTT
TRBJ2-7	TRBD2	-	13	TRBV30	CALTSGRALGQYF	TGTGCGCTGACTAGCGGGAGGGCCCTTGGGCAGTACTTC
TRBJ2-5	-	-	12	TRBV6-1	CGSATLSQTQYF	TGTGGCTCGGCCACCCTAAGCCAGACCCAGTACTTC
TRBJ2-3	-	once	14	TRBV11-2	CASSRLVRTDTQYF	TGTGCCAGCAGCCGACTAGTCCGCACAGATACGCAGTATTTT
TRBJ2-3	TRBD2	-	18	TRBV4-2	CASSQDLIAPTSGRPQKF	TGTGCCAGCAGCCAAGATTTGATAGCGCCGACTAGCGGGAGGCCCCAAAAGTTT
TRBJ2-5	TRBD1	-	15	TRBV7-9	CASSLAQGVQETQYF	TGTGCCAGCAGCTTAGCACAGGGGGTCCAAGAGACCCAGTACTTC
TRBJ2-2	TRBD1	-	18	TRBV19	CASSIQGAASFVNWELFF	TGTGCCAGTAGTATACAGGGGGCAGCGAGTTTCGTTAATTGGGAGCTGTTTTTT
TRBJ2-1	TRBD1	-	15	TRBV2	CASSYWDRGAGEQFF	TGTGCCAGCAGCTACTGGGACAGGGGGGCCGGGGAGCAGTTCTTC
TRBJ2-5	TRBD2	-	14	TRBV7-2	CASSSTSGQETQYF	TGTGCCAGCAGCTCGACTAGCGGCCAAGAGACCCAGTACTTC
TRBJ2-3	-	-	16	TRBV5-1	CASSLSQGISTDTQYF	TGCGCCAGCAGCTTGAGTCAGGGGATAAGCACAGATACGCAGTATTTT
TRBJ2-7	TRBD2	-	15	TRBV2	CASSLSGETIYEQYF	TGTGCCAGCAGCCTTAGCGGGGAAACGATATACGAGCAGTACTTC
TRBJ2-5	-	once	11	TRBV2	CASGSQETQYF	TGTGCCAGCGGGAGCCAAGAGACCCAGTACTTC
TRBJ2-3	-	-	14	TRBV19	CASSIQTSTDTQYF	TGTGCCAGTAGTATCCAAACATCCACAGATACGCAGTATTTT
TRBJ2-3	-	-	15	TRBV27	CASLKRGTGADTQYF	TGTGCCAGCCTTAAGCGGGGGACAGGTGCCGATACGCAGTATTTT
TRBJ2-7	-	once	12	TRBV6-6	CASEGTYYEQYF	TGTGCCAGCGAAGGGACCTATTACGAGCAGTACTTC
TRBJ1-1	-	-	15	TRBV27	CASSLFFRGNAEAFF	TGTGCCAGCAGTTTATTTTTTAGGGGGAACGCTGAAGCTTTCTTT
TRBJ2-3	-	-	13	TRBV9	CASSVVTTDTQYF	TGTGCCAGCAGCGTAGTGACTACAGATACGCAGTATTTT
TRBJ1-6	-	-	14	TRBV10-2	CASSGGNRNSPLHF	TGCGCCAGCAGTGGGGGTAATCGCAATTCACCCCTCCACTTT
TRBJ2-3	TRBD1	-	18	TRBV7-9	CASSLLSVLDRDTDTQYF	TGTGCCAGCAGCTTACTTTCCGTACTTGACAGGGATACAGATACGCAGTATTTT
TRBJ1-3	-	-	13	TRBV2	CASRRDIGNTIYF	TGTGCCAGCAGGAGGGACATTGGAAACACCATATATTTT
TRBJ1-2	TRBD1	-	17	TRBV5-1	CASSLGTGTGANYGYTF	TGCGCCAGCAGCTTGGGGACAGGGACGGGGGCTAACTATGGCTACACCTTC
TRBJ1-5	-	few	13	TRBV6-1	CASSETDQEPQHF	TGTGCCAGCAGTGAGACGGACCAGGAGCCCCAGCATTTT
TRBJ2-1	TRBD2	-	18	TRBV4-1	CASSQEGGGTSGRSEQFF	TGCGCCAGCAGCCAAGAGGGTGGCGGGACTAGCGGGAGAAGTGAGCAGTTCTTC
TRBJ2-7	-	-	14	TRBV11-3	CANRRGIFSYEQYF	TGTGCCAACCGACGGGGGATTTTCTCCTACGAGCAGTACTTC
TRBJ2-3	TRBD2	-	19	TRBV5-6	CASSLAGLAGGPRTDTQYF	TGTGCCAGCAGCTTGGCGGGACTAGCGGGGGGGCCACGCACAGATACGCAGTATTTT
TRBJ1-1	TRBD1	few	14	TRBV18	CASSPGQGVSEAFF	TGTGCCAGCTCACCCGGACAGGGAGTCAGTGAAGCTTTCTTT
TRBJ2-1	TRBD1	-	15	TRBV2	CASSTQGGEGNEQFF	TGTGCCAGCAGTACACAGGGGGGAGAGGGCAATGAGCAGTTCTTC
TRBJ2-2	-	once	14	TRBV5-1	CASSAMIGGGELFF	TGCGCCAGCAGCGCAATGATAGGGGGCGGGGAGCTGTTTTTT
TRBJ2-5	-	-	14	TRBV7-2	CASSPSATAETQYF	TGTGCCAGCAGCCCTAGTGCAACGGCAGAGACCCAGTACTTC
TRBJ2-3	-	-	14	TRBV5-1	CASSIRQARDTQYF	TGCGCCAGCAGCATTCGACAGGCTAGAGATACGCAGTATTTT
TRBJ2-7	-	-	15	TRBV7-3	CASSLGTFPTYEQYF	TGTGCCAGCAGCCTCGGGACTTTCCCAACATACGAGCAGTACTTC
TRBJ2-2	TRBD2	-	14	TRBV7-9	CASSNGGRVGELFF	TGTGCCAGCAGTAACGGGGGGAGAGTCGGGGAGCTGTTTTTT
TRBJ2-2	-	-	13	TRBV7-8	CASSPLNTGELFF	TGTGCCAGCAGCCCTTTAAACACCGGGGAGCTGTTTTTT
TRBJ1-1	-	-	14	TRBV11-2	CASSLGGGNTEAFF	TGTGCCAGCAGCTTAGGCGGAGGCAACACTGAAGCTTTCTTT
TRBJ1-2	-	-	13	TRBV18	CASSPRTDYGYTF	TGTGCCAGCTCACCTCGGACGGACTATGGCTACACCTTC
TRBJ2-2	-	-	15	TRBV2	CASSEDRANTGELFF	TGTGCCAGCAGTGAAGACAGAGCGAACACCGGGGAGCTGTTTTTT
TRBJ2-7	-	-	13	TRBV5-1	CASSLDQGYEQYF	TGCGCCAGCAGCTTGGACCAGGGCTACGAGCAGTACTTC
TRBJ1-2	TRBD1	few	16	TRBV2	CASSSGQGWANYGYTF	TGTGCCAGCAGTTCTGGACAGGGGTGGGCTAACTATGGCTACACCTTC
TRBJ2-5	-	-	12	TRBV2	CASSSRGETQYF	TGTGCCAGCAGTTCCAGGGGAGAGACCCAGTACTTC
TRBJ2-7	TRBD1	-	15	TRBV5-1	CASSLGQGNRYEQYF	TGCGCCAGCAGCTTGGGACAGGGAAACCGCTACGAGCAGTACTTC
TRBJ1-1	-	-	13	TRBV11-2	CASRLGLGTEAFF	TGTGCCAGCAGATTAGGGCTGGGCACTGAAGCTTTCTTT
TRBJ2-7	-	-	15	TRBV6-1	CASRDHRTTTYEQYF	TGTGCCAGCAGAGACCACAGGACAACTACCTACGAGCAGTACTTC
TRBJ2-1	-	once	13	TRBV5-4	CASSLEPVNEQFF	TGTGCCAGCAGCTTGGAGCCAGTCAATGAGCAGTTCTTC
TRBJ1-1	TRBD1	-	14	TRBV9	CASSPRGQDTEAFF	TGTGCCAGCAGCCCCAGGGGGCAGGACACTGAAGCTTTCTTT
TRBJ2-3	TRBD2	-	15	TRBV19	CASSIRRGYTDTQYF	TGTGCCAGTAGTATTCGGCGGGGGTACACAGATACGCAGTATTTT